Listed below are T cell receptor beta chains from one sample, sequenced in a study of cytomegalovirus exposure and HLA in healthy donors. The protocol was immunoSEQ multiplex PCR, while the TCRdb copy is restricted to in-frame clones and leaves out a portion. The sample has roughly 190,000 clones; around 87% are singletons. The specimen was PBMCs. Every receptor here comes from a man aged 25-40 years in good health and CMV-seronegative. Each CDR3 is given with its conserved first and last residue. Each record gives: V gene, J gene, clone size, D gene, CDR3 DNA, CDR3 protein. A D gene is named only where the DNA matches it firmly. Not all rows give a size; the values are once, few, many and, for expanded clones, a class.

v_call: TRBV6-5; j_call: TRBJ2-2; clone_size: .; d_call: .; cdr3_nt: TGTGCCAGCAGTTACGATGGGACTCTTAACACCGGGGAGCTGTTTTTT; cdr3_aa: CASSYDGTLNTGELFF
v_call: TRBV5-6; j_call: TRBJ2-7; clone_size: once; d_call: .; cdr3_nt: TGTGCCAGCAGCAGCAGGGAGGAAAACGAGCAGTACTTC; cdr3_aa: CASSSREENEQYF
v_call: TRBV10-3; j_call: TRBJ1-1; clone_size: .; d_call: .; cdr3_nt: TGTGCCATCAGATCTGCGGGGAACGCTGAAGCTTTCTTT; cdr3_aa: CAIRSAGNAEAFF
v_call: TRBV7-9; j_call: TRBJ2-3; clone_size: few; d_call: TRBD1; cdr3_nt: TGTGCCAGCAGCCATTGGGCGGGGACAGGGGGCATTTTAGCAGATACGCAGTATTTT; cdr3_aa: CASSHWAGTGGILADTQYF
v_call: TRBV6-5; j_call: TRBJ2-1; clone_size: .; d_call: TRBD1; cdr3_nt: TGTGCCAGCAGTTCGGACAGGGGCCACTACAATGAGCAGTTCTTC; cdr3_aa: CASSSDRGHYNEQFF
v_call: TRBV4-1; j_call: TRBJ2-3; clone_size: .; d_call: .; cdr3_nt: TGCGCCAGCAGCCAAGTATTCCCCCTCGGGGGTGCTAGCACAGATACGCAGTATTTT; cdr3_aa: CASSQVFPLGGASTDTQYF
v_call: TRBV12-2; j_call: TRBJ1-1; clone_size: once; d_call: .; cdr3_nt: TGTGCAAGTCGCTTAAATGGAGATAAAGCTTTCTTT; cdr3_aa: CASRLNGDKAFF
v_call: TRBV19; j_call: TRBJ1-1; clone_size: .; d_call: TRBD1; cdr3_nt: TGTGCCAGTAAGTATGGGACAGGGAACACTGAAGCTTTCTTT; cdr3_aa: CASKYGTGNTEAFF
v_call: TRBV10-3; j_call: TRBJ1-4; clone_size: .; d_call: .; cdr3_nt: TGTGCCATCAGTGGATCCCCTTTCCCGACAGAGTTTTCAACTAATGAAAAACTGTTTTTT; cdr3_aa: CAISGSPFPTEFSTNEKLFF
v_call: TRBV7-9; j_call: TRBJ2-7; clone_size: few; d_call: .; cdr3_nt: TGTTCCAGCCGCGAGTTGGGGGCAGGGAATACGTACGAGCAGTACTTC; cdr3_aa: CSSRELGAGNTYEQYF
v_call: TRBV19; j_call: TRBJ1-2; clone_size: .; d_call: .; cdr3_nt: TGTGCCAGTAGTATACCAGCAGGGAGGACCGGCTACACCTTC; cdr3_aa: CASSIPAGRTGYTF
v_call: TRBV19; j_call: TRBJ2-3; clone_size: .; d_call: .; cdr3_nt: TGTGCCAGTCAAAATCAGGGGAGAGGAGATACGCAGTATTTT; cdr3_aa: CASQNQGRGDTQYF
v_call: TRBV11-2; j_call: TRBJ1-1; clone_size: once; d_call: .; cdr3_nt: TGTGCCAGCAGCGAACGATGGGGGGGCACTGAAGCTTTCTTT; cdr3_aa: CASSERWGGTEAFF
v_call: TRBV28; j_call: TRBJ1-2; clone_size: .; d_call: .; cdr3_nt: TGTGCCAGCAGACTAGCCGGGACCGCGGTTAACTATGGCTACACCTTC; cdr3_aa: CASRLAGTAVNYGYTF
v_call: TRBV5-1; j_call: TRBJ2-7; clone_size: .; d_call: .; cdr3_nt: TGCGCCAGCAGCTTTGGCGGGACCTCCTCCTACGAGCAGTACTTC; cdr3_aa: CASSFGGTSSYEQYF
v_call: TRBV15; j_call: TRBJ1-3; clone_size: .; d_call: TRBD1; cdr3_nt: TGTGCCACCTCCCAGGGGGCAATAGGAAACACCATATATTTT; cdr3_aa: CATSQGAIGNTIYF
v_call: TRBV6-5; j_call: TRBJ2-3; clone_size: .; d_call: TRBD1; cdr3_nt: TGTGCCAGCAGTTACTCGGGGACAGGCCGCACAGATACGCAGTATTTT; cdr3_aa: CASSYSGTGRTDTQYF
v_call: TRBV7-9; j_call: TRBJ2-7; clone_size: .; d_call: .; cdr3_nt: TGTGCCAGCAGCGTACTACCGATCCGCTACGAGCAGTACTTC; cdr3_aa: CASSVLPIRYEQYF
v_call: TRBV28; j_call: TRBJ2-3; clone_size: .; d_call: TRBD2; cdr3_nt: TGTGCCAGCAGTTTAGCGGGGGGGCTGGCAGATACGCAGTATTTT; cdr3_aa: CASSLAGGLADTQYF
v_call: TRBV2; j_call: TRBJ2-7; clone_size: .; d_call: TRBD1; cdr3_nt: TGTGCCAGCAGTCCGACAGGGGAAAGGCAGTACTTC; cdr3_aa: CASSPTGERQYF
v_call: TRBV5-1; j_call: TRBJ2-7; clone_size: .; d_call: TRBD2; cdr3_nt: TGCGCCAGCAGCTTTACTAGCGGGGTCCCCGAGCAGTACTTC; cdr3_aa: CASSFTSGVPEQYF
v_call: TRBV2; j_call: TRBJ2-7; clone_size: .; d_call: TRBD2; cdr3_nt: TGTGCCAGCACCGGTGGTAGCGGGCCCTACGAGCAGTACTTC; cdr3_aa: CASTGGSGPYEQYF
v_call: TRBV7-9; j_call: TRBJ1-4; clone_size: once; d_call: .; cdr3_nt: TGTTCCAGCAGCTCCCGCGCTAGCAATGAAAAACTGTTTTTT; cdr3_aa: CSSSSRASNEKLFF
v_call: TRBV4-1; j_call: TRBJ2-5; clone_size: .; d_call: .; cdr3_nt: TGCGCCAGCAGCCAAGAGCCTTTCCAGCAGGAAGAGACCCAGTACTTC; cdr3_aa: CASSQEPFQQEETQYF
v_call: TRBV5-1; j_call: TRBJ2-1; clone_size: .; d_call: .; cdr3_nt: TGCGCCAGCAGCCTTGGCGGGACTGCCTACAATGAGCAGTTCTTC; cdr3_aa: CASSLGGTAYNEQFF
v_call: TRBV7-2; j_call: TRBJ1-4; clone_size: .; d_call: TRBD1; cdr3_nt: TGTGCCAGCAGCTCCGACAGGGGAGGGGAAAAACTGTTTTTT; cdr3_aa: CASSSDRGGEKLFF
v_call: TRBV5-1; j_call: TRBJ2-2; clone_size: .; d_call: TRBD1; cdr3_nt: TGCGCCAGCAGCCCGGGACAGGGTCAGAACACCGGGGAGCTGTTTTTT; cdr3_aa: CASSPGQGQNTGELFF
v_call: TRBV10-3; j_call: TRBJ2-7; clone_size: .; d_call: .; cdr3_nt: TGTGCCATTAAACCGACAGCCTCCTACGAGCAGTACTTC; cdr3_aa: CAIKPTASYEQYF
v_call: TRBV25-1; j_call: TRBJ1-1; clone_size: few; d_call: .; cdr3_nt: TGTGCCAGCAGTGTGGGGGGTGAAGCTTTCTTT; cdr3_aa: CASSVGGEAFF
v_call: TRBV5-4; j_call: TRBJ2-1; clone_size: .; d_call: .; cdr3_nt: TGTGCCAGCAGTTTTGGGTACGGGGTTGAGCAGTTCTTC; cdr3_aa: CASSFGYGVEQFF
v_call: TRBV6-5; j_call: TRBJ1-3; clone_size: .; d_call: .; cdr3_nt: TGTGCCACCCTGAGCTCTGGAAACACCATATATTTT; cdr3_aa: CATLSSGNTIYF
v_call: TRBV10-3; j_call: TRBJ1-3; clone_size: .; d_call: TRBD1; cdr3_nt: TGTGCCATAGGGGGGACAGGGGCGTCTGGAAACACCATATATTTT; cdr3_aa: CAIGGTGASGNTIYF
v_call: TRBV16; j_call: TRBJ1-3; clone_size: .; d_call: .; cdr3_nt: TGTGCCAGCAGCCAATTGGGACTCCAGAGCTCTGGAAACACCATATATTTT; cdr3_aa: CASSQLGLQSSGNTIYF
v_call: TRBV5-1; j_call: TRBJ2-7; clone_size: once; d_call: TRBD2; cdr3_nt: TGCGCCAGCAGCTTGGGATCTAGCGGGGGAAAGTACGAGCAGTACTTC; cdr3_aa: CASSLGSSGGKYEQYF
v_call: TRBV19; j_call: TRBJ2-5; clone_size: once; d_call: .; cdr3_nt: TGTGCCAGTAGTATCGGGAAGGCGGGGAGATGGGAGACCCAGTACTTC; cdr3_aa: CASSIGKAGRWETQYF
v_call: TRBV15; j_call: TRBJ2-1; clone_size: .; d_call: TRBD2; cdr3_nt: TGTGCCTCGGGGGGGGCTCGGGAGCAGTTCTTC; cdr3_aa: CASGGAREQFF
v_call: TRBV5-4; j_call: TRBJ1-1; clone_size: .; d_call: .; cdr3_nt: TGTGCCAGCAGCTTGATAGAGGGTTTGAACACTGAAGCTTTCTTT; cdr3_aa: CASSLIEGLNTEAFF
v_call: TRBV7-2; j_call: TRBJ2-3; clone_size: .; d_call: .; cdr3_nt: TGTGCCAGCAGCCTAGCCCGCGGAGATACGCAGTATTTT; cdr3_aa: CASSLARGDTQYF
v_call: TRBV6-1; j_call: TRBJ2-7; clone_size: .; d_call: TRBD1; cdr3_nt: TGTGCCAGCATGACATTGGACAGGGCGGACGAGCAGTACTTC; cdr3_aa: CASMTLDRADEQYF
v_call: TRBV5-6; j_call: TRBJ2-5; clone_size: .; d_call: TRBD1; cdr3_nt: TGTGCCAGCAGCTTGGCTACAACAGGGGAAGGAGAAGAGACCCAGTACTTC; cdr3_aa: CASSLATTGEGEETQYF
v_call: TRBV11-1; j_call: TRBJ2-3; clone_size: .; d_call: TRBD2; cdr3_nt: TGTGCCAGCAGCGGCAGGACTAGCGGGAGAGGCACAGATACGCAGTATTTT; cdr3_aa: CASSGRTSGRGTDTQYF
v_call: TRBV27; j_call: TRBJ2-1; clone_size: .; d_call: .; cdr3_nt: TGTGCCAGCCGTGCATTTCTTAGCTCCTACAATGAGCAGTTCTTC; cdr3_aa: CASRAFLSSYNEQFF
v_call: TRBV7-6; j_call: TRBJ2-3; clone_size: .; d_call: TRBD2; cdr3_nt: TGTGCCAGCAGCTTAAAGGGACTAGCGGGGGTCACAGATACGCAGTATTTT; cdr3_aa: CASSLKGLAGVTDTQYF
v_call: TRBV5-1; j_call: TRBJ1-5; clone_size: once; d_call: .; cdr3_nt: TGCGCCAGCAGGGTAGGGGATAACCAGCCCCAGCATTTT; cdr3_aa: CASRVGDNQPQHF
v_call: TRBV19; j_call: TRBJ1-4; clone_size: .; d_call: TRBD1; cdr3_nt: TGTGCCAGTAGTATCCTACGGGACAGCCTTGAAAAACTGTTTTTT; cdr3_aa: CASSILRDSLEKLFF
v_call: TRBV28; j_call: TRBJ1-3; clone_size: once; d_call: .; cdr3_nt: TGTGCCAGCAAATCGCCAGGGGCTACGTCCTCTGGAAACACCATATATTTT; cdr3_aa: CASKSPGATSSGNTIYF
v_call: TRBV11-2; j_call: TRBJ2-5; clone_size: .; d_call: .; cdr3_nt: TGTGCCAGCAGCCCAGGGAATGGGGGGACCCAAGAGACCCAGTACTTC; cdr3_aa: CASSPGNGGTQETQYF
v_call: TRBV2; j_call: TRBJ2-7; clone_size: .; d_call: TRBD1; cdr3_nt: TGTGCCAGCAGTGGGGGGGGGACAGGGGGCTACGAGCAGTACTTC; cdr3_aa: CASSGGGTGGYEQYF
v_call: TRBV7-2; j_call: TRBJ1-5; clone_size: .; d_call: .; cdr3_nt: TGTGCCAGCAGCTTAGCGGGGGGACGGCTCAATCAGCCCCAGCATTTT; cdr3_aa: CASSLAGGRLNQPQHF
v_call: TRBV19; j_call: TRBJ2-1; clone_size: .; d_call: TRBD2; cdr3_nt: TGTGCCAGTAGTCCCGGGACTAGCGGGGAGCCCAACAATGAGCAGTTCTTC; cdr3_aa: CASSPGTSGEPNNEQFF
v_call: TRBV30; j_call: TRBJ2-2; clone_size: .; d_call: .; cdr3_nt: TGTGCCTGGAAAAACATGAGGTTTTCCGGGGAGCTGTTTTTT; cdr3_aa: CAWKNMRFSGELFF
v_call: TRBV7-8; j_call: TRBJ2-5; clone_size: .; d_call: .; cdr3_nt: TGTGCCAGCAGCGCAGAGGAACAGGGGGGGGAGACCCAGTACTTC; cdr3_aa: CASSAEEQGGETQYF
v_call: TRBV4-1; j_call: TRBJ2-1; clone_size: few; d_call: TRBD2; cdr3_nt: TGCGCCAGCAGCCAGCAGCGGGAGGACTACAATGAGCAGTTCTTC; cdr3_aa: CASSQQREDYNEQFF
v_call: TRBV30; j_call: TRBJ2-5; clone_size: .; d_call: TRBD1; cdr3_nt: TGTGCCTGGGACAGGGGGCGGCGGGAGACCCAGTACTTC; cdr3_aa: CAWDRGRRETQYF
v_call: TRBV2; j_call: TRBJ2-3; clone_size: .; d_call: .; cdr3_nt: TGTGCCAGCAGGGTAGCAGATACGCAGTATTTT; cdr3_aa: CASRVADTQYF
v_call: TRBV7-6; j_call: TRBJ1-2; clone_size: .; d_call: .; cdr3_nt: TGTGCCAGCAGCCTAGACGGGTATTCGGGCTACACCTTC; cdr3_aa: CASSLDGYSGYTF
v_call: TRBV9; j_call: TRBJ2-3; clone_size: .; d_call: .; cdr3_nt: TGTGCCAGCAGCGTAGCAACTTCAACAGATACGCAGTATTTT; cdr3_aa: CASSVATSTDTQYF